The 31 T cell receptor beta chains presented below share a single source sample, sequenced in a study of blood T cell repertoires in COVID-19. Assay: immunoSEQ multiplex PCR; the TCRdb copy retains only in-frame clones and omits some. The data contain 90,000 to 150,000 clones, around three quarters of them singletons. Sequenced input: peripheral blood. The receptors come from a man aged 65-85 years with acute or convalescent COVID-19.

CDR3 sequence (DNA): TGTGCCAGCTCACCGAATGGCCTAGCTGGAGAGACCCAGTACTTC. Encoded protein: CASSPNGLAGETQYF. The J gene is TRBJ2-5, the V gene TRBV18; weak D call: TRBD2 (5 bases). The V end was cut by 3 bases, the J end by 4 bases, with 15 bases between. The CDR3 is 15 amino acids. CDR1 and CDR2 from the germline V gene are KGHSH and LQKENI.

The chain couples TRBV7-3 to TRBJ2-5; D not certain. This CDR3 is built from 13 residues. Germline V lookup: CDR1 SGHTA, CDR2 FQGTGA. Trimming shortened V by 5 bases and J by 4 bases, and 11 bases separated the two germline ends. As DNA, the CDR3 is TGTGCCAGCAGCCGACCGACACGAGAGACCCAGTACTTC. This gives the protein CASSRPTRETQYF. Combining the CDR3 with reference TRBV7-3 and TRBJ2-5 gives the whole variable domain GAGVSQTPSNKVTEKGKYVELRCDPISGHTALYWYRQSLGQGPEFLIYFQGTGAADDSGLPNDRFFAVRPEGSVSTLKIQRTERGDSAVYLCASSRPTRETQYFGPGTRLLVL.

This clone was seen only once. The genes are TRBV7-9 and TRBJ1-2; a possible D gene is TRBD1 (5 bases). Trimming took off 5 bases at V and 7 bases at J, with 14 bases between the two ends. The CDR3 is 13 residues long. Germline CDR1 is SEHNR and CDR2 is FQNEAQ (reference sequence). This CDR3 is CASSRGERGGYTF. CDR3 nucleotides: TGTGCCAGCAGCCGAGGGGAGCGGGGTGGCTACACCTTC.

The V and J genes are TRBV30 and TRBJ1-1, with TRBD1 identical over 10 bases. The CDR3 sequence is 16 residues long. The germline CDR1 and CDR2 sequences are GTSNPN and SVGIG (reference sequence). The J segment lost 8 bases and the V segment lost 4 bases, leaving 16 bases of the junction unmatched. CDR3 DNA: TGTGCCTGGACCAACCGGGACAGGGGCCGGCAGAAGGAAGCTTTCTTT. This encodes CAWTNRDRGRQKEAFF.

The chain joins TRBV5-1 to TRBJ2-7; 8 bases align to TRBD1. Germline-derived CDR1 and CDR2 are SGHRS and YFSETQ. Germline trimming cut 4 bases from V and 0 bases from J; bases unmatched to any gene: 9. CDR3 length equals 16 residues. The CDR3 loop reads CASSRGTGSSSYEQYF. The CDR3 nucleotides read TGCGCCAGCAGCAGAGGGACAGGATCGAGCTCCTACGAGCAGTACTTC.

This sequence joins TRBV6-6 and TRBJ2-7, with TRBD1 identical over 8 bases. CDR3 size: 13 residues. The V segment lost 8 bases and the J segment 2 bases; nucleotides outside the gene matches: 5. Germline V CDR1 and CDR2: MNHNY, SVGAGI (reference sequence). The CDR3: CASGGQGTYEQYF. Here the CDR3 DNA reads TGTGCCAGCGGTGGACAGGGTACCTACGAGCAGTACTTC.

V gene TRBV7-8 combines with J gene TRBJ2-1; unclear D gene. Trimming stripped 0 bases from V and 2 bases from J, with 5 bases between. This CDR3 region has 14 residues. Germline assignment: CDR1 SGHVS and CDR2 FQNEAQ. The CDR3 DNA reads as TGTGCCAGCAGCTTAGCTGGGCCCTACAATGAGCAGTTCTTC. Protein product: CASSLAGPYNEQFF.

The CDR3 sequence: CATSTHGGPYSNQPQHF. In nucleotides, the CDR3 is TGTGCCACCAGCACACACGGCGGTCCATATAGCAATCAGCCCCAGCATTTT. V gene TRBV15 combines with J gene TRBJ1-5; unclear D gene. This CDR3 contains 17 residues. Trimming cost V 4 bases and J 0 bases, with 16 bases left between them. CDR1 and CDR2 (germline): LNHNV, YYDKDF (reference sequence).

V usage is TRBV12-3 or TRBV12-4 and J usage is TRBJ1-2, with D perhaps matching TRBD1 (5 bases). V lost 8 bases to trimming and J lost 6 bases, with 16 bases between them. CDR3 length: 13 amino acids. As DNA, the CDR3 is TGTGCCAGCCGGGGGGGGAGGGTTAATGGCTACACCTTC. This codes for CASRGGRVNGYTF.

V usage is TRBV5-4 and J usage is TRBJ2-1; 9 bases map to TRBD1. Germline CDR1 reads SGHNT; CDR2 reads YYREEE (reference sequence). The CDR3 is 16 residues long. V lost 4 bases, J lost 5 bases, and 10 bases stayed unmatched. The CDR3 sequence: CASSRSGQGHDNEQFF. The CDR3 nucleotides are TGTGCCAGCAGCAGATCGGGACAGGGTCATGACAATGAGCAGTTCTTC.

The chain links TRBV6-2 or TRBV6-3 to TRBJ2-1, with TRBD1 matching 10 bases. There are 16 residues in the CDR3. Unmatched junction bases numbered 6, after V lost 3 bases and J lost 4 bases. The germline CDR1 and CDR2 sequences are MNHEY and SVGEGT. CDR3 residues: CASSYSRDRGYNEQFF. Written as DNA, the CDR3 is TGTGCCAGCAGTTATTCCCGGGACAGGGGATACAATGAGCAGTTCTTC.

V usage is TRBV9 and J usage is TRBJ1-5; perhaps TRBD1 as D (6 bases). V shed 0 bases and J shed 7 bases, with 14 bases lying between them. The germline gives CDR1 SGDLS, CDR2 YYNGEE. The CDR3 loop spans 15 amino acids. CDR3 region: CASSVGGGASQPQHF. The DNA for the CDR3 is TGTGCCAGCAGCGTAGGTGGGGGGGCGAGCCAGCCCCAGCATTTT.

The rearrangement links TRBV7-2 to TRBJ2-2; tentatively, D is TRBD1 (5 bases). The CDR3 has 15 amino acids. Trimming left V 1 base short and J 0 bases short, with 6 bases between. Germline V gives CDR1 SGHTA, CDR2 FQGNSA. This CDR3 is CASSLVGANTGELFF. The CDR3, as DNA: TGTGCCAGCAGCTTAGTAGGGGCGAACACCGGGGAGCTGTTTTTT.

This sequence joins TRBV18 and TRBJ2-7, with TRBD1 as a possible D gene (5 bases). Trimming stripped 6 bases from V and 0 bases from J, with 15 bases between. CDR3 size: 15 residues. CDR1 and CDR2 from the germline V gene are KGHSH and LQKENI. The CDR3 loop is CASSGGHPSSYEQYF. The CDR3 bases are TGTGCCAGCTCGGGTGGACATCCGAGCTCCTACGAGCAGTACTTC.

In this sample, this clone turned up a few times. The chain employs TRBV15 and TRBJ1-1; D gene ambiguous. V was pared by 0 bases and J by 6 bases, with 5 bases between. Germline-derived CDR1 and CDR2 are LNHNV and YYDKDF (reference sequence). The CDR3 runs 12 residues. The chain's CDR3 is CATSRDSSEAFF. The CDR3 DNA follows: TGTGCCACCAGCAGAGATTCCTCTGAAGCTTTCTTT.

The chain employs TRBV5-4 and TRBJ1-1; TRBD1 matches at 8 bases. The germline gives CDR1 SGHNT, CDR2 YYREEE (reference sequence). V was pared by 0 bases and J by 5 bases, with 9 bases of the junction left unmatched. The CDR3 extends over 16 amino acids. The CDR3: CASSLGQGAPRTEAFF. The CDR3 DNA follows: TGTGCCAGCAGCTTGGGGCAGGGGGCGCCGAGGACTGAAGCTTTCTTT.

CDR3 sequence reads: CASSSRLGKETQYF. The CDR3 bases are TGTGCCAGCAGCTCCAGACTCGGAAAAGAGACCCAGTACTTC. The chain uses TRBV7-2 and TRBJ2-5, with D hard to call. CDR3 length: 14 residues. Germline V gene sequence: CDR1 SGHTA, CDR2 FQGNSA. V was clipped by 4 bases and J by 3 bases, with 12 bases between them. The full variable domain, its missing parts supplied by reference TRBV7-2 and TRBJ2-5, is GAGVSQSPSNKVTEKGKDVELRCDPISGHTALYWYRQSLGQGLEFLIYFQGNSAPDKSGLPSDRFSAERTGGSVSTLTIQRTQQEDSAVYLCASSSRLGKETQYFGPGTRLLVL.

The chain has TRBV4-3 and TRBJ1-4; the D is unclear. The CDR3 has 15 amino acids. V gave up 3 bases and J gave up 8 bases, with 16 bases separating them. Germline CDR1 LGHNA, CDR2 YSLEER. The CDR3 DNA follows: TGCGCCAGCAGCCAGGGAGGCCTGCCCGACGAAAAACTGTTTTTT. Protein sequence: CASSQGGLPDEKLFF.

The chain couples TRBV5-4 to TRBJ2-7; 11 bases match TRBD2. V lost 3 bases to trimming and J lost 5 bases; unmatched junction nucleotides: 7. CDR1 is SGHNT and CDR2 is YYREEE in the germline V gene (reference sequence). The CDR3 is made up of 15 amino acids. CDR3 coding DNA: TGTGCCAGCAGCTCATCTAGCGGGAGGATAGACGAGCAGTACTTC. Translated: CASSSSSGRIDEQYF.

V and J are TRBV5-4 and TRBJ2-5; TRBD1 matches at 9 bases. Germline lookup yields CDR1 SGHNT and CDR2 YYREEE (reference sequence). V dropped 4 bases and J dropped 4; count of bases not matched to a gene: 11. The CDR3 runs 16 residues. The CDR3 sequence is CASSRPGTGFAETQYF. The CDR3 DNA is TGTGCCAGCAGCCGTCCCGGGACAGGGTTCGCAGAGACCCAGTACTTC.

The CDR3 reads CASSLGAQGNTEAFF. CDR3 in DNA: TGTGCCAGCAGCTTGGGTGCCCAGGGAAACACTGAAGCTTTCTTT. This chain uses TRBV5-6 with TRBJ1-1; D might be TRBD1 (5 bases). V shed 0 bases and J shed 2 bases, with 11 bases lying between them. This CDR3 has 15 amino acids. CDR1 is SGHDT and CDR2 is YYEEEE in the germline V gene.

The chain uses TRBV2 and TRBJ1-2; TRBD1 agrees at 7 bases. After removal of 4 bases from V and 8 bases from J, the junction contained 7 bases not matched to a gene. Per germline, CDR1 SNHLY and CDR2 FYNNEI. The CDR3 runs to 13 residues. CDR3 bases: TGTGCCAGCAGTGTACAGGGGTTGGGGGGCTACACCTTC. Amino acid sequence: CASSVQGLGGYTF.

This clone was counted only a few times. V is TRBV9 and J is TRBJ2-3; possible D gene TRBD2, 6 bases. CDR3 length: 16 amino acids. Germline CDR1 SGDLS, CDR2 YYNGEE. The V end was cut by 0 bases, the J end by 0 bases, with 11 bases between. This CDR3 is CASSVASDISTDTQYF. DNA for the CDR3: TGTGCCAGCAGCGTAGCTAGCGATATAAGCACAGATACGCAGTATTTT.

V gene TRBV5-1 combines with J gene TRBJ1-1, with D possibly matching TRBD1 (5 bases). Trimming took 0 bases from V and 0 from J, leaving 12 bases between them. Germline V gives CDR1 SGHRS, CDR2 YFSETQ. CDR3 length equals 16 residues. The CDR3 here is CASSLGSQAMNTEAFF. CDR3 DNA sequence: TGCGCCAGCAGCTTGGGTTCACAGGCTATGAACACTGAAGCTTTCTTT.

V usage is TRBV28 and J usage is TRBJ1-1; 7 bases are a match to TRBD1. J gave up 3 bases and V 4 bases, and 5 bases lay outside the gene matches. The CDR3 length is 14 residues. Germline V CDR1 and CDR2: MDHEN, SYDVKM. CDR3 in DNA: TGTGCCAGCAGTTCGAGGGGGCTATACACTGAAGCTTTCTTT. This gives the protein CASSSRGLYTEAFF.

This chain connects TRBV3-1 (or the pseudogene TRBV3-2) to TRBJ2-2; D is undetermined. V lost 4 bases and J 3 bases, leaving 9 bases between the germline ends. The CDR3 loop spans 14 amino acids. Germline V gives CDR1 LGHDT, CDR2 YNNKEL (reference sequence). In nucleotides, the CDR3 is TGTGCCAGCAGCCGCCCCCGGGACACCGGGGAGCTGTTTTTT. This encodes CASSRPRDTGELFF.

V and J are TRBV7-2 and TRBJ1-1; D not resolved. This CDR3 is 13 amino acids long. CDR1 is SGHTA and CDR2 is FQGNSA in the germline V gene. V was trimmed by 2 bases and J by 1 base, leaving 5 bases between them. The CDR3: CASSLRRNTEAFF. As DNA, the CDR3 is TGTGCCAGCAGCTTAAGGAGGAACACTGAAGCTTTCTTT.

V is TRBV2 and J is TRBJ2-2, with TRBD1 matching 10 bases. With V trimmed by 8 bases and J by 6 bases, 6 bases remained unmatched. The length of the CDR3 is 14 residues. In germline, CDR1 is SNHLY, CDR2 FYNNEI. CDR3 protein: CASERDRGAGELFF. CDR3 coding DNA: TGTGCCAGCGAGCGGGACAGGGGAGCCGGGGAGCTGTTTTTT.

J is TRBJ1-2 and V is TRBV24-1; 9 bases line up with TRBD1. There are 14 residues in the CDR3. V lost 9 bases, J lost 4 bases, and 8 bases stayed unmatched. Germline CDR1 and CDR2: KGHDR and SFDVKD. The CDR3: CATDTGGAVYGYTF. CDR3 coding DNA: TGTGCCACCGATACAGGGGGCGCGGTCTATGGCTACACCTTC.

The chain links TRBV27 to TRBJ2-2; tentatively, D is TRBD1 (7 bases). Germline CDR1 MNHEY, CDR2 SMNVEV (reference sequence). Between the trimmed V and J ends, which lost 0 bases and 2 bases, there was a span of 10 bases. The CDR3 has 16 amino acids. The CDR3, as DNA: TGTGCCAGCAGTTTATCTGGAGGGGGCAACACCGGGGAGCTGTTTTTT. Amino acid sequence: CASSLSGGGNTGELFF.

The chain is built from TRBV27 and TRBJ1-2, with 8 positions matching TRBD1. V was clipped by 4 bases and J by 0 bases; unmatched bases: 10. The CDR3 is made up of 17 amino acids. Germline loops: CDR1 MNHEY, CDR2 SMNVEV (reference sequence). The CDR3 DNA reads TGTGCCAGCAGTTGGACAGGGCGAATGGGAGCTAACTATGGCTACACCTTC. Amino acids: CASSWTGRMGANYGYTF.